This T cell receptor (beta chain) was observed in a study of T cells in Graves' hyperthyroidism and ophthalmopathy. Broader study findings: Most clonotypes that expanded in the thyroid above 0.001 also showed up in blood. In validation, the model predicted ophthalmopathy. These predictions came a median roughly 6 months before onset.

RNA transcripts served as the template for amplifying TCR beta CDR3 regions. Primed by the HTBI set, a first-round RT-PCR was run on the TCR CDR3. TCRdb independently ran MiXCR on the multiplex PCR reads; one entry per CDR3 protein. The sample comprises around 340,000 distinct CDR3 sequences, around 16% of which are singletons, and 33% rests with the top ten. This clonotype came up many times. The antigen is not known. For Graves' hyperthyroidism to be stable, ophthalmopathy could not progress within 18 months. Sequencing input: blood. The sequence was collected from a young man with Graves' hyperthyroidism.

The CDR3 coding sequence is TGTGCCAGCAGCTCCCGGCACGGGTACTACGAGCAGTACTTC. Translation gives CASSSRHGYYEQYF. The chain recombines TRBV11-3 with TRBJ2-7; D is undetermined. Germline CDR1 is SGHNT and CDR2 is YENEEA. The CDR3 contains 14 residues. V was trimmed by 4 bases and J by 3 bases, leaving 13 bases between them.